A selection of T cell receptor beta chains follows, all from one sample in a study of long-term antiretroviral therapy in people with HIV. Only in-frame clones appear in the TCRdb table, and some are missing; sequencing was by immunoSEQ multiplex PCR. Among around 30,000 clones listed, 94% were seen once. The specimen comprised unsorted PBMCs, sampled about 7.2 years after starting antiretroviral therapy. Receptors were obtained from a man over 45 with HIV. Each CDR3 is given with its conserved first and last residue. The order of the fields is D gene, clone size, V gene, J gene, CDR3 protein, CDR3 DNA. The D gene is left open where the match is weak. Only part of the rows carry a size: once, few, many, or a class if the clone is expanded.

-	-	TRBV30	TRBJ1-3	CAWSNRAPGNTIYF	TGTGCCTGGAGTAACCGGGCCCCTGGAAACACCATATATTTT
-	-	TRBV6-1	TRBJ1-5	CASRGGRNSNQPQHF	TGTGCCAGCAGGGGGGGACGGAATAGCAATCAGCCCCAGCATTTT
-	-	TRBV11-2	TRBJ2-7	CASSLSKHEQYF	TGTGCCAGCAGCTTAAGTAAACACGAGCAGTACTTC
TRBD2	-	TRBV5-1	TRBJ2-7	CASSLAGGHDEQYF	TGCGCCAGCAGCTTGGCGGGGGGGCACGACGAGCAGTACTTC
-	-	TRBV5-1	TRBJ2-5	CASAGETQYF	TGCGCCAGCGCAGGGGAGACCCAGTACTTC
TRBD1	-	TRBV7-9	TRBJ1-1	CASSLGTGPTEAFF	TGTGCCAGCAGCTTAGGGACAGGACCCACTGAAGCTTTCTTT
TRBD1	-	TRBV13	TRBJ1-2	CASSLPGQGLGYTF	TGTGCCAGCAGCCTCCCGGGACAGGGTTTAGGCTACACCTTC
-	-	TRBV9	TRBJ2-1	CASSVGSSYNEQFF	TGTGCCAGCAGCGTAGGCAGCTCTTACAATGAGCAGTTCTTC
-	-	TRBV7-9	TRBJ2-7	CASSLVRVDEQYF	TGTGCCAGCAGCTTAGTCAGGGTAGACGAGCAGTACTTC
TRBD2	-	TRBV7-2	TRBJ2-3	CASSPWRGKSTDTQYF	TGTGCCAGCAGCCCATGGCGGGGGAAAAGCACAGATACGCAGTATTTT
TRBD1	-	TRBV7-8	TRBJ2-7	CASSARQGINEQYF	TGTGCCAGCAGCGCCCGACAGGGTATCAACGAGCAGTACTTC
-	-	TRBV10-2	TRBJ2-3	CASNNRERGTQYF	TGCGCCAGCAATAACCGCGAAAGAGGTACGCAGTATTTT
-	once	TRBV7-9	TRBJ2-5	CASSSLQGRETQYF	TGTGCCAGCAGCTCCCTACAGGGTAGAGAGACCCAGTACTTC
-	-	TRBV1	TRBJ1-4	CTSSQEQMDRNVRKLFF	TGCACCAGCAGCCAAGAGCAGATGGACAGGAACGTGCGAAAACTGTTTTTT
-	-	TRBV4-3	TRBJ1-4	CASSQGPSWGEKLFF	TGCGCCAGCAGCCAAGGACCAAGTTGGGGTGAAAAACTGTTTTTT
TRBD1	-	TRBV30	TRBJ1-2	CAWRAIPGQGASNYGYTF	TGTGCCTGGAGGGCTATCCCGGGACAGGGAGCCTCTAACTATGGCTACACCTTC
TRBD1	-	TRBV25-1	TRBJ1-2	CASSESGTGWWGYTF	TGTGCCAGCAGTGAATCAGGGACAGGTTGGTGGGGCTACACCTTC
TRBD2	-	TRBV27	TRBJ2-1	CASSLLAGPSYNEQFF	TGTGCCAGCAGTTTACTAGCGGGGCCCTCCTACAATGAGCAGTTCTTC
TRBD1	-	TRBV30	TRBJ1-2	CAWSGQVGYGYTF	TGTGCCTGGAGCGGACAGGTCGGCTATGGCTACACCTTC
TRBD1	-	TRBV11-2	TRBJ2-3	CASSTGQGLSFTDTQYF	TGTGCCAGCAGCACCGGACAGGGACTTTCTTTCACAGATACGCAGTATTTT
-	-	TRBV19	TRBJ2-2	CASSGGHNTGELFF	TGTGCCAGTAGTGGAGGACACAACACCGGGGAGCTGTTTTTT
-	-	TRBV5-4	TRBJ1-2	CASSEGQRRPNGYTF	TGTGCCAGCAGCGAAGGGCAAAGACGGCCCAATGGCTACACCTTC
-	-	TRBV4-3	TRBJ2-1	CASSQDIQVEDEQFF	TGCGCCAGCAGCCAAGATATACAGGTTGAAGATGAGCAGTTCTTC
-	once	TRBV12-2	TRBJ1-5	CASRLAKGHGNQPQHF	TGTGCAAGTCGCTTAGCGAAGGGGCATGGCAATCAGCCCCAGCATTTT
-	once	TRBV5-6	TRBJ1-5	CASSLSNRDSQPQHF	TGTGCCAGCAGCTTGAGTAACAGGGATAGTCAGCCCCAGCATTTT
-	-	TRBV5-1	TRBJ1-2	CASSSGQTYGYTF	TGCGCCAGCAGCTCCGGACAGACATATGGCTACACCTTC
-	-	TRBV6-6	TRBJ2-7	CASSYSRTSYEQYF	TGTGCCAGCAGTTACTCCAGGACTTCCTACGAGCAGTACTTC
-	-	TRBV6-5	TRBJ1-6	CASRSTGNNSPLHF	TGTGCCAGCAGGAGCACAGGGAATAATTCACCCCTCCACTTT
-	once	TRBV2	TRBJ2-7	CASSAQIYRELGYEQYF	TGTGCCAGCAGTGCCCAAATTTACAGGGAATTGGGGTACGAGCAGTACTTC